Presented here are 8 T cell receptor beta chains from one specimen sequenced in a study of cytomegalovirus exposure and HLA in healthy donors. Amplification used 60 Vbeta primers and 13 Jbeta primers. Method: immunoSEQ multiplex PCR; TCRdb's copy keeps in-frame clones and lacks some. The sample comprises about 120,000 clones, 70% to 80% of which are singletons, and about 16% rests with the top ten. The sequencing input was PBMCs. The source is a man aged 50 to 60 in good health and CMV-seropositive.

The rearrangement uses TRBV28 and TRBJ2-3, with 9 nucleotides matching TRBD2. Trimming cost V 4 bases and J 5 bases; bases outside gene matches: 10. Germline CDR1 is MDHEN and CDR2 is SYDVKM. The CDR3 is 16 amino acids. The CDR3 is CASSSGAAGGLDTQYF. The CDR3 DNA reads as TGTGCCAGCAGTTCGGGAGCCGCGGGAGGGTTAGATACGCAGTATTTT.

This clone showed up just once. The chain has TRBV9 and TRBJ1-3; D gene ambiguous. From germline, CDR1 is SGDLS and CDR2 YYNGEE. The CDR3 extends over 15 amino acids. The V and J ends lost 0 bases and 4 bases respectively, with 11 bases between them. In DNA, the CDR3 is TGTGCCAGCAGCGTAGCCCAAGAGCCCGGAAACACCATATATTTT. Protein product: CASSVAQEPGNTIYF.

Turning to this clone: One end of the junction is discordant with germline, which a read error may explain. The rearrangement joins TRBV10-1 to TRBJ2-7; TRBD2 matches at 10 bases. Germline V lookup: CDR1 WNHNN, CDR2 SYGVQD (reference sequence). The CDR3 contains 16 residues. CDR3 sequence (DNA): TGTGCCAGCAGTAGGTCTAGCGGGGGCCCGCTCTACGAGCAGTACTTC. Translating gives CASSRSSGGPLYEQYF.

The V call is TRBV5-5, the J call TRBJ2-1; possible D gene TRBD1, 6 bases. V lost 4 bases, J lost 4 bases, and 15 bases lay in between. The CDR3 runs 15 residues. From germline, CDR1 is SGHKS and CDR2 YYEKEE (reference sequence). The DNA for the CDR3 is TGTGCCAGCAGCCCCCCACAGGGTGGTTACAATGAGCAGTTCTTC. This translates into CASSPPQGGYNEQFF.

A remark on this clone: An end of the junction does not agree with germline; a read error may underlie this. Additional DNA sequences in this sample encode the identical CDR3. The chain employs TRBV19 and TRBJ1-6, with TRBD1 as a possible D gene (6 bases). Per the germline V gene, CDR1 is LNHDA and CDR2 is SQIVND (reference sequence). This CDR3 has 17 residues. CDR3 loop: CASSIFRGPGTQSPLHF. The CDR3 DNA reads TGTGCCAGTAGTATTTTCAGGGGCCCGGGCACTCAGTCACCCCTCCACTTC. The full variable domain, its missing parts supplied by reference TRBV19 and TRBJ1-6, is DGGITQSPKYLFRKEGQNVTLSCEQNLNHDAMYWYRQDPGQGLRLIYYSQIVNDFQKGDIAEGYSVSREKKESFPLTVTSAQKNPTAFYLCASSIFRGPGTQSPLHFGNGTRLTVT.

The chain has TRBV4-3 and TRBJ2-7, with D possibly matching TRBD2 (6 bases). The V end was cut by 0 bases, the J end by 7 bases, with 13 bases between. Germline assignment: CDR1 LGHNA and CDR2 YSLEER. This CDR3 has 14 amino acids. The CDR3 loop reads CASSQEEGKREQYF. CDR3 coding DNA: TGCGCCAGCAGCCAAGAGGAGGGGAAAAGGGAGCAGTACTTC.

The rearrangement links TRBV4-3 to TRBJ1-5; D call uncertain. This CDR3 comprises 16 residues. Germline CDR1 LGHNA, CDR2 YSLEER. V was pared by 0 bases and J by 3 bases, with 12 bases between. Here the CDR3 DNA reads TGCGCCAGCAGCCAAGACAACAGCCCATTCAATCAGCCCCAGCATTTT. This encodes CASSQDNSPFNQPQHF.

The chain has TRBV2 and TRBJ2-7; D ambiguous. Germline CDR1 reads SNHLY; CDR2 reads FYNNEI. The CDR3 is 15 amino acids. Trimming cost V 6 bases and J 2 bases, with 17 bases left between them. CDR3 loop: CASRLLRFLTYEQYF. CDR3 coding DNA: TGTGCCAGCAGGCTCCTACGGTTTCTTACCTACGAGCAGTACTTC.